This TCR beta chain stems from a study of chemoradiotherapy in HPV16-positive cancers. Remarks on this clone: Its matching antigen is unknown.

The CDR3 spans 16 residues. Germline trimming cut 0 bases from V and 5 bases from J; bases unmatched to any gene: 6. Germline V lookup: CDR1 SGHNT, CDR2 YYREEE (reference sequence). Sequencing used immunoSEQ multiplex PCR; TCRdb keeps in-frame clones, though not all of them. The sample lists 30,000 or so clones, roughly nine tenths seen once, with 3.1% in the top ten. Broader study findings: Better recurrence-free survival went with HPV-responsive T-cell expansion in HPV16-positive patients. Candidate HPV-specific clones and E7-related TCR motifs grew in tumor during treatment.

This sequence originates from a human donor with HPV-associated anogenital cancer. The rearrangement joins TRBV5-4 to TRBJ2-5; 11 bases fit TRBD2. The sample here was blood, taken from a patient who underwent chemoradiotherapy. The CDR3 DNA follows: TGTGCCAGCAGCTTGGTGGCTAGCGGGAGGATGGAGACCCAGTACTTC. Translated, it gives CASSLVASGRMETQYF. Full variable domain (missing parts from reference TRBV5-4 and TRBJ2-5): ETGVTQSPTHLIKTRGQQVTLRCSSQSGHNTVSWYQQALGQGPQFIFQYYREEENGRGNFPPRFSGLQFPNYSSELNVNALELDDSALYLCASSLVASGRMETQYFGPGTRLLVL.